The sequence of this T cell receptor beta chain was determined in a study of T cell responses to AZD1222 COVID-19 vaccine. Notes on the study in general: Scientists sampled the repertoires only once the peak T cell response had passed. The donor group comprised mostly white British people and more females; the analysis possibly underestimated clonal diversity.

This clone is a singleton in its sample. Antigen specificity is unknown. TCRdb's table, derived via immunoSEQ multiplex PCR, lists solely in-frame clones and lacks some. The sample lists some 64,000 clones, 84% occurring once. Sequenced here: peripheral blood, sampled on day 0 of AZD1222 vaccination. This clonotype was obtained from an adult in good health.

The CDR3, as DNA: TGTGCCATCAGTGAGTCACCGAGACAAACGAACTATGGCTACACCTTC. It translates to CAISESPRQTNYGYTF. The V call is TRBV10-3, the J call TRBJ1-2; D remains unclear. Per germline, CDR1 ENHRY and CDR2 SYGVKD. V was shortened by 0 bases and J by 2 bases, with 13 bases between the two germline ends. This CDR3 is built from 16 residues.